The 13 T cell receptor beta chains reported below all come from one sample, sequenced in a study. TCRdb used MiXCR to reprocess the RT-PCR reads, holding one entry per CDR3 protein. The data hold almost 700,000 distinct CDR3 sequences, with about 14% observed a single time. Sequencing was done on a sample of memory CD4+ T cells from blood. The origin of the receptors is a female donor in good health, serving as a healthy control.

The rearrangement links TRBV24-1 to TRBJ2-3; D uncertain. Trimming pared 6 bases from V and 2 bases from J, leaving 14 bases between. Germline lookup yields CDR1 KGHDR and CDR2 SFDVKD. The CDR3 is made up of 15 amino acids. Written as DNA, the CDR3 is TGTGCCACCAGTCCCGGCCCTGGGGACACAGATACGCAGTATTTT. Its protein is CATSPGPGDTDTQYF.

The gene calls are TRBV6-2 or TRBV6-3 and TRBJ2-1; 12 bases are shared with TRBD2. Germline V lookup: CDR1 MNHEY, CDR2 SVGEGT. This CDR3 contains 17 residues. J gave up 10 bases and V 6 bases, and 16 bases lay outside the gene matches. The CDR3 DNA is TGTGCCAGCAGACAGACTAGCGGGAGAGGCTTTGGGGAAGAGCAGTTCTTC. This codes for CASRQTSGRGFGEEQFF.

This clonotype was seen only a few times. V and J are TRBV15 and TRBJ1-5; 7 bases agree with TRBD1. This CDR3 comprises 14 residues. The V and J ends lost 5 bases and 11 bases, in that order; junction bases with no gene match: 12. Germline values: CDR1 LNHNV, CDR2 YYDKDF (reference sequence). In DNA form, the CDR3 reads TGTGCCACCAGCTCCGGGACAGCTACGAAGGCCCAGCATTTT. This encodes CATSSGTATKAQHF.

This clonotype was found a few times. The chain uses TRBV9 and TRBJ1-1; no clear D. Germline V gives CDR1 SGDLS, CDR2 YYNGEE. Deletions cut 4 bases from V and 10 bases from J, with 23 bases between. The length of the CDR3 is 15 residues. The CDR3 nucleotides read TGTGCCAGCAGCCCAGGTGAGGTAGGCCTCGGGAGAGCTTTCTTT. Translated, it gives CASSPGEVGLGRAFF.

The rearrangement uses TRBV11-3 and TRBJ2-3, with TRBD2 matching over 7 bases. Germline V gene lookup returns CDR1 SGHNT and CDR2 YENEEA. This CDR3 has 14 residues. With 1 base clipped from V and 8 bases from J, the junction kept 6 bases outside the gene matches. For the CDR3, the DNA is TGTGCCAGCAGCTTAGGCGGGAGCACTGGTACGCAGTATTTT. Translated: CASSLGGSTGTQYF. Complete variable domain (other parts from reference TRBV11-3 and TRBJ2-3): EAGVVQSPRYKIIEKKQPVAFWCNPISGHNTLYWYLQNLGQGPELLIRYENEEAVDDSQLPKDRFSAERLKGVDSTLKIQPAELGDSAVYLCASSLGGSTGTQYFGPGTRLTVL.

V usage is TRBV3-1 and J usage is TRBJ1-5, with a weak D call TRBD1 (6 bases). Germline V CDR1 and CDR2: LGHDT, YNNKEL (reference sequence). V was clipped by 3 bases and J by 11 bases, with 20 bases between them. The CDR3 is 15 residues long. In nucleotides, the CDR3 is TGTGCCAGCAGCCAGTCCTCAGGGGTAATGGGGTCCCAGCATTTT. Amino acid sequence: CASSQSSGVMGSQHF.

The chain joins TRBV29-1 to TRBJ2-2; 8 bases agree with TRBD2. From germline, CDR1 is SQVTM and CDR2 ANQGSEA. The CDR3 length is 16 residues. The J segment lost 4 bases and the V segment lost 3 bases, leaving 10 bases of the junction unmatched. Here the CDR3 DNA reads TGCAGCGTTGACGGGCCGGGGGGGCCGGGCACCGGGGAGCTGTTTTTT. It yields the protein CSVDGPGGPGTGELFF.

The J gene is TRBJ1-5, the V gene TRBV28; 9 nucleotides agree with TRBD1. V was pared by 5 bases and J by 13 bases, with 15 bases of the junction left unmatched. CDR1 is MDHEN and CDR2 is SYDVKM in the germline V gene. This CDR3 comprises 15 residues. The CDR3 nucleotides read TGTGCCAGCAGTGAGCCGGGACAGGGCTTTCGCCGTCAGCATTTT. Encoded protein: CASSEPGQGFRRQHF.

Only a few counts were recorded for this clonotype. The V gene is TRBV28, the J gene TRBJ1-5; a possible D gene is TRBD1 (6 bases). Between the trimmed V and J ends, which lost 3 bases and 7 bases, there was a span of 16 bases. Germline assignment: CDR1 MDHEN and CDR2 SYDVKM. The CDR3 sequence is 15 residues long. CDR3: CASSFLGGGEQPQHF. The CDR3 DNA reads TGTGCCAGCAGTTTCCTAGGGGGTGGAGAACAGCCCCAGCATTTT.

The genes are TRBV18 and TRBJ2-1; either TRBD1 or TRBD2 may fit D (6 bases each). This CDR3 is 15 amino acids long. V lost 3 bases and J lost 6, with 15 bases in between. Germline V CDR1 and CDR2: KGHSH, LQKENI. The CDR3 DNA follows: TGTGCCAGCTCACCTAGGGGGGTAATGGGCAATGAGCAGTTCTTC. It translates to CASSPRGVMGNEQFF.

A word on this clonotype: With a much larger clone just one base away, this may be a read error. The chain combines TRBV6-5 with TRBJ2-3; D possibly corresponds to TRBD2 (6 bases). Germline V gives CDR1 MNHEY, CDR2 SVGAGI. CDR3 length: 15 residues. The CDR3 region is CSSTGSAGTADTQYF. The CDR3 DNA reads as TGTTCCAGCACCGGTAGTGCGGGGACCGCAGATACGCAGTATTTT.

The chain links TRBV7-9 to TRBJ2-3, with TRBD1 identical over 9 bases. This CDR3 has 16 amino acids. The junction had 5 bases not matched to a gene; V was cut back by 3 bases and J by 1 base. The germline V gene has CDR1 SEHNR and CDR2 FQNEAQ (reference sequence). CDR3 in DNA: TGTGCCAGCAGCTTTGCACAGGGGGCGGGCACAGATACGCAGTATTTT. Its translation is CASSFAQGAGTDTQYF.

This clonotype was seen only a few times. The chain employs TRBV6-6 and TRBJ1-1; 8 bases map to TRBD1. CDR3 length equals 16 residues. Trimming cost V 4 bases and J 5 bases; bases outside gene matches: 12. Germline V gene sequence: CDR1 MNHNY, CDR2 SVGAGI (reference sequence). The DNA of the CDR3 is TGTGCCAGCAGTTCCGAAGGGGGACAGGAGGGTACTGAAGCTTTCTTT. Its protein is CASSSEGGQEGTEAFF.